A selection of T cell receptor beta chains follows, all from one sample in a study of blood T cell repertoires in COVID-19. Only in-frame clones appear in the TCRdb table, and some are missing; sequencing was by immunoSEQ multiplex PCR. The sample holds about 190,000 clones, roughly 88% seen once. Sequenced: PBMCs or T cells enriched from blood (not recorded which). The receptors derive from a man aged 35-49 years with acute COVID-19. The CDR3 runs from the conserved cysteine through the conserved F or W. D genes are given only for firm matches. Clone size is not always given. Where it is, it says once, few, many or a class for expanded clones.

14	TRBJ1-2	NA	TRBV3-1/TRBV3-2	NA	CASSQVSRGFGYTF	TGTGCCAGCAGCCAAGTTAGCAGGGGATTCGGCTACACCTTC
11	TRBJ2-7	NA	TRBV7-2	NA	CASSPGWEQYF	TGTGCCAGCAGCCCAGGTTGGGAGCAGTACTTC
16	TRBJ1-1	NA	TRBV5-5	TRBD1	CASSRGAGQGATEAFF	TGTGCCAGCAGCAGAGGGGCGGGACAGGGGGCCACTGAAGCTTTCTTT
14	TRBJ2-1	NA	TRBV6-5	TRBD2	CASSYSSGSYEQFF	TGTGCCAGCAGTTACTCTAGCGGGAGTTATGAGCAGTTCTTC
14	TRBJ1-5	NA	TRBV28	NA	CASSPTRVGQPQHF	TGTGCCAGCAGCCCAACGAGGGTGGGTCAGCCCCAGCATTTT
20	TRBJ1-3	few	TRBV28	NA	CASSPSWGDPSVYSGNTIYF	TGTGCCAGCAGCCCATCGTGGGGGGACCCTTCCGTCTACTCTGGAAACACCATATATTTT
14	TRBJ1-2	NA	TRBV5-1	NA	CASQPGSRTYGYTF	TGCGCCAGCCAACCTGGGTCCAGGACTTATGGCTACACCTTC
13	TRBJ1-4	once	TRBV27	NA	CASSGRGGEKLFF	TGTGCCAGCTCGGGACGAGGGGGTGAAAAACTGTTTTTT
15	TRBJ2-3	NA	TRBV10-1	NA	CASSDPGLGVDTQYF	TGCGCCAGCAGTGATCCGGGACTGGGAGTTGATACGCAGTATTTT
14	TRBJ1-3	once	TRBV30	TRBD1	CAWKTGGIGNTIYF	TGTGCCTGGAAGACAGGGGGAATCGGAAACACCATATATTTT
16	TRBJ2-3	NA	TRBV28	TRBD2	CASSLLPLAEEDTQYF	TGTGCCAGCAGTTTGCTTCCGCTAGCGGAGGAAGATACGCAGTATTTT
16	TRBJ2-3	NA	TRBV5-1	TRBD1	CASSTAGTGVTDTQYF	TGCGCCAGCAGCACCGCCGGGACAGGGGTCACAGATACGCAGTATTTT
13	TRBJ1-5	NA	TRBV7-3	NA	CASSLNSGQPQHF	TGTGCCAGCAGCTTAAACTCTGGTCAGCCCCAGCATTTT
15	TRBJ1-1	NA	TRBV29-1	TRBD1	CSCRQGAGLNTEAFF	TGCAGCTGTAGACAGGGGGCCGGACTAAACACTGAAGCTTTCTTT
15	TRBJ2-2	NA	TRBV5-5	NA	CASTLAPGNTGELFF	TGTGCCAGCACCTTGGCTCCAGGGAACACCGGGGAGCTGTTTTTT
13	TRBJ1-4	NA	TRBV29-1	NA	CSVGGGTYEKLFF	TGCAGCGTTGGGGGCGGGACTTATGAAAAACTGTTTTTT
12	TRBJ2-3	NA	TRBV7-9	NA	CASSGSRDTQYF	TGTGCCAGCAGCGGTTCTCGGGATACGCAGTATTTT
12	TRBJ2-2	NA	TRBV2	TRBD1	CASTRDSRELFF	TGTGCCAGCACTAGGGACAGCCGGGAGCTGTTTTTT
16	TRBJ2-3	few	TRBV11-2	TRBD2	CASSLSSGRAVDTQYF	TGTGCCAGCAGCCTCTCTAGCGGGAGGGCTGTGGATACGCAGTATTTT
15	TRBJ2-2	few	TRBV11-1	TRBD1	CASSLNRGDTGELFF	TGTGCCAGCAGCTTAAACAGGGGCGACACCGGGGAGCTGTTTTTT
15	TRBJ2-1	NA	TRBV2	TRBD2	CATTTGTINYNEQFF	TGTGCCACAACAACCGGGACTATCAACTACAATGAGCAGTTCTTC
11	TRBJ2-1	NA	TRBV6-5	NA	CASSHHNEQFF	TGTGCCAGCAGTCATCACAATGAGCAGTTCTTC
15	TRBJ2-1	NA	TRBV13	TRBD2	CASSPPGLAGVEQFF	TGTGCCAGCAGCCCACCCGGACTAGCGGGAGTTGAGCAGTTCTTC
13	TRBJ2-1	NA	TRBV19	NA	CASSPLESGEQFF	TGTGCCAGTAGTCCCCTAGAGTCTGGTGAGCAGTTCTTC
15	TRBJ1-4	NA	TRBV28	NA	CASSRRGALNEKLFF	TGTGCCAGCAGCCGTCGTGGGGCCTTAAATGAAAAACTGTTTTTT
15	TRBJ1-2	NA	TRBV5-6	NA	CASSLAGGRSYGYTF	TGTGCCAGCAGCTTGGCCGGGGGACGCAGTTATGGCTACACCTTC
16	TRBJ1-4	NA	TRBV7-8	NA	CASSSQPAATNEKLFF	TGTGCCAGCAGTTCTCAGCCCGCGGCAACTAATGAAAAACTGTTTTTT
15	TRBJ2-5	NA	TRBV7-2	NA	CASSTTGRREEAQYF	TGTGCCAGCAGCACAACGGGACGGAGGGAGGAGGCCCAGTACTTC
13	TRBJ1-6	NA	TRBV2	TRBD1	CASTGGIYSPLHF	TGTGCCAGCACAGGGGGCATCTATTCACCCCTCCACTTT
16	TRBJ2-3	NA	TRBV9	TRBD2	CASSVSLAGGTDTQYF	TGTGCCAGCAGCGTATCCCTAGCGGGAGGGACAGATACGCAGTATTTT
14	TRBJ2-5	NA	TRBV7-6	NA	CASSLGAGPETQYF	TGTGCCAGCAGCTTAGGGGCAGGGCCAGAGACCCAGTACTTC
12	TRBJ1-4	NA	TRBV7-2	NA	CASGEGERSLFF	TGTGCCAGCGGTGAGGGGGAAAGGTCGCTGTTTTTT